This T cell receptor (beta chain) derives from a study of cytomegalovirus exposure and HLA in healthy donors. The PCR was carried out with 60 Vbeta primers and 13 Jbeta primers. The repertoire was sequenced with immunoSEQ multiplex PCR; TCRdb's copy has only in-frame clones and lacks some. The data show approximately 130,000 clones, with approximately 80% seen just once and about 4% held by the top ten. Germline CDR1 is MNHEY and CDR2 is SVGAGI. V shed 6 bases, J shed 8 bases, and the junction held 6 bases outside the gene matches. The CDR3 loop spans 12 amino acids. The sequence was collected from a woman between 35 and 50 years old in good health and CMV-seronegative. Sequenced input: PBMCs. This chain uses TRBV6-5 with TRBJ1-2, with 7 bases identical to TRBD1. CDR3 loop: CASRGAGGGYTF. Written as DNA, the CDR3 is TGTGCCAGCAGGGGTGCAGGGGGAGGCTACACCTTC.